A selection of T cell receptor beta chains follows, all from one sample in a study of shared clonotypes between healthy human individuals. Assay used: immunoSEQ multiplex PCR; TCRdb lists only in-frame clones, some missing. The table lists 2 million to 2.5 million clones, approximately 96% of them singletons. The sequenced material came from naive CD4+ T cells sorted from blood. The receptor set was obtained from a man younger than 35 in good health. Both conserved end residues are trimmed from each CDR3. A D gene is named only where the DNA matches it firmly.

ATRHTDTQY,-,TRBJ2-3,TRBV10-3
ASSYQDNYGYT,-,TRBJ1-2,TRBV5-1
ASSLPSGFYEQY,TRBD2,TRBJ2-7,TRBV28
SVETGPYNEQF,-,TRBJ2-1,TRBV29-1
ATVARDGNTIY,-,TRBJ1-3,TRBV6-1
ASSPESSYNSPLH,-,TRBJ1-6,TRBV18
ASSVTTGYHYGYT,-,TRBJ1-2,TRBV19
ASSLSGTDTQY,-,TRBJ2-3,TRBV18
ASTFGQGGPDTQY,-,TRBJ2-3,TRBV5-6
ASSEPDRGRETQY,TRBD1,TRBJ2-5,TRBV10-2
ASSYLRTQY,-,TRBJ2-5,TRBV6-5
SVDSGSTDTQY,-,TRBJ2-3,TRBV29-1
ASGRDYNTEAF,-,TRBJ1-1,TRBV2
ASSLAGNYGYT,-,TRBJ1-2,TRBV7-3
ASSPFGTSVSNEQF,TRBD2,TRBJ2-1,TRBV5-1
AISEIAGSHEQF,TRBD2,TRBJ2-1,TRBV10-3
ASSDWGGAGKGNEQF,TRBD2,TRBJ2-1,TRBV7-2
AVSGTGAPNYGYT,TRBD1,TRBJ1-2,TRBV10-3
AWSGTGGTFGQPQH,TRBD1,TRBJ1-5,TRBV30
ASSPDRDTEAF,TRBD1,TRBJ1-1,TRBV6-5
ASEDRRGTKNIQY,TRBD1,TRBJ2-4,TRBV12-5
ASSYYHGYEQY,-,TRBJ2-7,TRBV6-6
ASNRVNQPQH,-,TRBJ1-5,TRBV6-1